This T cell receptor beta chain stems from a study of shared clonotypes between healthy human individuals. This CDR3 has 11 amino acids. Germline CDR1 reads MNHEY; CDR2 reads SVGAGI. Trimming removed 6 bases at V and 5 bases at J, with 5 bases between. Method: immunoSEQ multiplex PCR; TCRdb's copy keeps in-frame clones and lacks some. The sample consists of millions of clones, approximately 94% of them appearing once. Naive-designated CD8 cells lacked CD45RO, were positively enriched for CCR7, and omitted terminally differentiated effector memory CD45RA+ cells. The chain employs TRBV6-5 and TRBJ2-1; D is unclear. The TCR sequence derives from a man aged 18 to 30 in good health. Input material: naive CD8+ T cells sorted from blood. CDR3 residues: CASRPHNEQFF. CDR3 sequence (DNA): TGTGCCAGCAGGCCCCACAATGAGCAGTTCTTC.